One T cell receptor (beta chain) is described in this entry. This sample is drawn from a study of T cell changes during pregnancy in multiple sclerosis. Sequenced by immunoSEQ multiplex PCR; TCRdb stores in-frame clones only, minus some. Counted here are about 50,000 clones, roughly 90% occurring once; the ten biggest clones make up 0.39%. The sample here was CD4+ T cells from peripheral blood mononuclear cells, taken after pregnancy. The receptor was derived from a female donor with multiple sclerosis, enrolled in a pregnancy study.

The chain's CDR3 is CAWSVLSAGGIKEQFF. In DNA form, the CDR3 reads TGTGCCTGGAGTGTGCTATCTGCGGGAGGGATCAAGGAGCAGTTCTTC. The chain is built from TRBV30 and TRBJ2-1, with 9 nucleotides matching TRBD2. CDR1 is GTSNPN and CDR2 is SVGIG in the germline V gene (reference sequence). The V segment lost 0 bases and the J segment 10 bases; nucleotides outside the gene matches: 13. CDR3 size: 16 residues.